The 27 T cell receptor beta chains below come from one sample, sequenced in a study of identical twins. TCRdb redid the calling of the 5' RACE reads with MiXCR, one entry per CDR3 protein. The sample consists of over 550,000 distinct CDR3 sequences, less than 9% of them appearing once. These data were also filed under a second study, of yellow fever vaccine responses in identical twins.

Sequencing used PBMCs. The source of these receptors is a woman in her late teens or twenties in good health.

The chain employs TRBV20-1 and TRBJ2-3, with TRBD1 identical over 11 bases. With 6 bases clipped from V and 2 bases from J, the junction kept 10 bases outside the gene matches. The germline gives CDR1 DFQATT, CDR2 SNEGSKA (reference sequence). CDR3 length: 16 residues. The CDR3 nucleotides read TGCAGTGCAAGGCCCGGGACAGGGGGATCCACAGATACGCAGTATTTT. It yields the protein CSARPGTGGSTDTQYF.

This clonotype came up a few times. The J gene is TRBJ2-5, the V gene TRBV11-2; perhaps D is TRBD1 or TRBD2 (6 bases each). The CDR3 is 16 amino acids. The germline V and J ends were trimmed by 1 base and 5 bases, with 17 bases remaining between them. Per germline, CDR1 SGHAT and CDR2 FQNNGV. This CDR3 is CASSLAGGGGRETQYF. For the CDR3, the DNA is TGTGCCAGCAGCTTAGCCGGTGGTGGGGGGCGCGAGACCCAGTACTTC.

This clonotype was recorded a few times. V is TRBV7-2 and J is TRBJ2-7; either TRBD1 or TRBD2 may supply D (5 bases each). CDR3 length: 13 amino acids. Germline V CDR1 and CDR2: SGHTA, FQGNSA. Trimming took off 3 bases at V and 6 bases at J, with 12 bases between the two ends. The CDR3 is CASSLGTTPEQYF. The CDR3 DNA reads as TGTGCCAGCAGCTTGGGGACCACCCCCGAGCAGTACTTC. Filled out from reference TRBV7-2 and TRBJ2-7, the complete variable domain reads GAGVSQSPSNKVTEKGKDVELRCDPISGHTALYWYRQSLGQGLEFLIYFQGNSAPDKSGLPSDRFSAERTGGSVSTLTIQRTQQEDSAVYLCASSLGTTPEQYFGPGTRLTVT.

The rearrangement links TRBV2 to TRBJ2-7, with D perhaps TRBD1 (5 bases). Per the germline V gene, CDR1 is SNHLY and CDR2 is FYNNEI. V lost 7 bases, J lost 3 bases, and 10 bases lay in between. The CDR3 length is 12 residues. In nucleotides, the CDR3 is TGTGCCAGCATGGGTAGGGGCTACGAGCAGTACTTC. The encoded protein is CASMGRGYEQYF.

This clonotype turned up a few times. V is TRBV5-1 and J is TRBJ2-7, with D possibly TRBD2 on 5 matching bases. V was pared by 2 bases and J by 3 bases, with 12 bases between. CDR1 and CDR2 (germline): SGHRS, YFSETQ. The CDR3 spans 14 residues. The DNA for the CDR3 is TGCGCCAGCAGCTTACGGACTTTAGACTACGAGCAGTACTTC. Encoded protein: CASSLRTLDYEQYF.

This clonotype was counted a single time. The junction does not match germline at one end; this may be a read error. V and J are TRBV20-1 and TRBJ2-7; TRBD2 matches at 15 bases. The CDR3 totals 16 residues. Germline values: CDR1 DFQATT, CDR2 SNEGSKA (reference sequence). The CDR3 bases are TGCTGTGCTAGGGGACTAGCGGGAGGTAGCTCCTACGAGCAGTACTTC. This sequence encodes CCARGLAGGSSYEQYF.

The V call is TRBV5-6, the J call TRBJ2-1; D perhaps matches TRBD1 (5 bases). CDR3 size: 13 residues. The V gene's germline CDR1 is SGHDT and CDR2 YYEEEE. V was shortened by 1 base and J by 10 bases, with 12 bases between the two germline ends. Written as DNA, the CDR3 is TGTGCCAGCAGCTTGCCACCCTGGGGCGAGCAGTTCTTC. Its protein product is CASSLPPWGEQFF.

This clonotype showed up just a few times. The chain uses TRBV20-1 and TRBJ2-3, with TRBD2 identical over 15 bases. Unmatched junction bases numbered 9, after V lost 3 bases and J lost 5 bases. The germline V gene encodes CDR1 DFQATT and CDR2 SNEGSKA (reference sequence). The CDR3 consists of 17 residues. This CDR3 reads CSARDVGLAGGKDTQYF. The DNA of the CDR3 is TGCAGTGCTAGGGACGTGGGACTAGCGGGAGGAAAAGATACGCAGTATTTT.

A remark on this clonotype: A much larger clone is a single base away; this may be a read error. The chain has TRBV12-3 or TRBV12-4 and TRBJ2-6, with D unclear. The V end was cut by 3 bases, the J end by 3 bases, with 6 bases between. The CDR3 is made up of 14 amino acids. The CDR3 spells CASSFEFGANVLTF. CDR3 bases: TGTGCCAGCAGTTTCGAGTTTGGGGCCAACGTCCTGACTTTC.

This clonotype was picked up a small number of times. The V call is TRBV25-1, the J call TRBJ2-5; 11 nucleotides match TRBD2. CDR1 MGHDK and CDR2 SYGVNS come from the germline V gene. The CDR3 is made up of 15 amino acids. V lost 5 bases and J lost 5; bases outside the gene matches: 7. CDR3 residues: CASSPTSGNVETQYF. The CDR3 DNA sequence: TGTGCCAGCAGTCCGACTAGCGGGAACGTTGAGACCCAGTACTTC.

This clonotype was detected ten times or more. V and J are TRBV6-5 and TRBJ2-4, with 7 bases matching TRBD1. This CDR3 has 14 residues. Germline CDR1 MNHEY, CDR2 SVGAGI. V lost 4 bases, J lost 11 bases, and 11 bases stayed unmatched. CDR3 protein: CASSSDRVQALQYF. In DNA, the CDR3 is TGTGCCAGCAGTTCCGACAGGGTTCAGGCGCTTCAGTACTTC.

The sample holds many counts of this clonotype. V gene TRBV3-1 combines with J gene TRBJ2-1; 7 bases line up with TRBD2. Trimming cost V 0 bases and J 7 bases; bases outside gene matches: 9. CDR1 and CDR2 from the germline V gene are LGHDT and YNNKEL (reference sequence). This CDR3 has 16 residues. The CDR3 bases are TGTGCCAGCAGCCAAGATCTGCGGGCTAGCGGTAATGAGCAGTTCTTC. It translates to CASSQDLRASGNEQFF.

This clonotype was found many times. V usage is TRBV11-2 and J usage is TRBJ2-1; no reliable D call. Germline V gene sequence: CDR1 SGHAT, CDR2 FQNNGV. Trimming cost V 4 bases and J 3 bases, with 7 bases left between them. CDR3 length equals 13 residues. This chain's CDR3 is CASSSAIYNEQFF. The DNA of the CDR3 is TGTGCCAGCAGCTCGGCGATCTACAATGAGCAGTTCTTC. Supplemented by reference TRBV11-2 and TRBJ2-1, the full variable domain reads EAGVAQSPRYKIIEKRQSVAFWCNPISGHATLYWYQQILGQGPKLLIQFQNNGVVDDSQLPKDRFSAERLKGVDSTLKIQPAKLEDSAVYLCASSSAIYNEQFFGPGTRLTVL.

The chain is built from TRBV7-2 and TRBJ2-1; no clear D gene. Trimming took 4 bases from V and 0 from J, leaving 13 bases between them. CDR3 length equals 16 residues. Germline V CDR1 and CDR2: SGHTA, FQGNSA. The CDR3 DNA reads TGTGCCAGCAGCTCGATGCGGACGAGCTCCTACAATGAGCAGTTCTTC. Translating gives CASSSMRTSSYNEQFF. The variable domain in full, with the rest retrieved from reference TRBV7-2 and TRBJ2-1, is GAGVSQSPSNKVTEKGKDVELRCDPISGHTALYWYRQSLGQGLEFLIYFQGNSAPDKSGLPSDRFSAERTGGSVSTLTIQRTQQEDSAVYLCASSSMRTSSYNEQFFGPGTRLTVL.

At least ten counts were recorded for this clonotype. The chain links TRBV24-1 to TRBJ2-1; D may be TRBD2 (6 bases). V was shortened by 0 bases and J by 3 bases, with 11 bases between the two germline ends. This CDR3 is built from 16 residues. CDR1 KGHDR and CDR2 SFDVKD come from the germline V gene. The CDR3 loop is CATSDLGSGYYNEQFF. As DNA, the CDR3 is TGTGCCACCAGTGATTTGGGGAGCGGGTACTACAATGAGCAGTTCTTC.

This clonotype was seen many times. The chain couples TRBV12-3 or TRBV12-4 to TRBJ2-1; 8 bases match TRBD2. The CDR3 totals 16 residues. V shed 5 bases, J shed 1 base, and the junction held 7 bases outside the gene matches. The CDR3, as DNA: TGTGCCAGCAGTGTTCAGCGGGAGCCATCCTACAATGAGCAGTTCTTC. Its translation: CASSVQREPSYNEQFF.

This rearrangement joins TRBV7-8 to TRBJ2-3; D call uncertain. The CDR3 consists of 16 residues. CDR1 SGHVS and CDR2 FQNEAQ come from the germline V gene. The germline V and J ends were trimmed by 2 bases and 6 bases, with 18 bases remaining between them. CDR3 loop: CASSLSRSLEEDTQYF. In DNA form, the CDR3 reads TGTGCCAGCAGCTTATCTAGGTCCCTTGAAGAGGATACGCAGTATTTT.

This clonotype was picked up many times. J is TRBJ2-5 and V is TRBV5-1; weak D call: TRBD2 (5 bases). The V end lost 0 bases, the J end lost 4 bases, and 16 bases lay between the germline ends. This CDR3 region has 16 residues. From germline, CDR1 is SGHRS and CDR2 YFSETQ. CDR3 nucleotide sequence: TGCGCCAGCAGCTTGGGGGATGGGCTAGCAGGAGAGACCCAGTACTTC. Translation: CASSLGDGLAGETQYF.

In its sample, this clonotype was seen a few times. The V call is TRBV6-1, the J call TRBJ1-1, with D tentatively TRBD1 (6 bases). Germline CDR1 MNHNS, CDR2 SASEGT. V lost 7 bases, J lost 0 bases, and 18 bases lay in between. The CDR3 consists of 16 residues. This CDR3 is CASKTTRGTLNTEAFF. Here the CDR3 DNA reads TGTGCCAGCAAGACGACCCGGGGGACACTGAACACTGAAGCTTTCTTT.

This clonotype was detected ten times or more. This rearrangement joins TRBV12-3 or TRBV12-4 to TRBJ2-5; 10 bases match TRBD2. The V segment lost 6 bases and the J segment 6 bases; nucleotides outside the gene matches: 13. CDR3 length: 16 amino acids. CDR3 DNA sequence: TGTGCCAGCAGCAGCGGGGGGGCCGCTGGTAAACAGACCCAGTACTTC. Protein: CASSSGGAAGKQTQYF.

This clonotype occurred many times. CDR3 region: CASSTTGGDLAKNIQYF. The CDR3 DNA follows: TGTGCCAGCAGTACAACAGGGGGCGACCTAGCCAAAAACATTCAGTACTTC. V gene TRBV28 combines with J gene TRBJ2-4; TRBD1 aligns across 9 bases. V lost 5 bases and J lost 0; bases outside the gene matches: 8. Germline-derived CDR1 and CDR2 are MDHEN and SYDVKM. This CDR3 is built from 17 residues.

This clonotype was seen repeatedly, ten times or more. The genes are TRBV7-3 and TRBJ1-1, with 9 bases fitting TRBD1. Germline lookup yields CDR1 SGHTA and CDR2 FQGTGA. V was clipped by 4 bases and J by 3 bases; unmatched bases: 6. The CDR3 covers 15 residues. CDR3 DNA sequence: TGTGCCAGCAGCTACGGGACAGGGTGGGACACTGAAGCTTTCTTT. This translates into CASSYGTGWDTEAFF.

A note on this clonotype: Given a much more abundant clone one base away, this may be a read error. This rearrangement joins TRBV12-3 or TRBV12-4 to TRBJ2-1, with D unresolved. The CDR3 totals 14 residues. Trimming shortened V by 5 bases and J by 9 bases, and 17 bases separated the two germline ends. CDR3: CASSIDGVLAEQFF. The CDR3, as DNA: TGTGCCAGCAGTATAGATGGGGTGTTGGCTGAGCAGTTCTTC.

This clonotype was counted ten times or more. V is TRBV2 and J is TRBJ2-1; no clear D gene. The CDR3 is 11 amino acids. V lost 8 bases, J lost 8 bases, and 10 bases lay in between. CDR1 SNHLY and CDR2 FYNNEI come from the germline V gene. The CDR3 sequence is CASRKVDEQFF. CDR3 in DNA: TGTGCCAGCCGTAAGGTCGATGAGCAGTTCTTC.

This clonotype was detected a few times. The chain combines TRBV5-1 with TRBJ1-3, with no clear D. The length of the CDR3 is 14 residues. Per the germline V gene, CDR1 is SGHRS and CDR2 is YFSETQ. Deletions cut 5 bases from V and 0 bases from J, with 9 bases between. The CDR3 coding sequence is TGCGCCAGCAGTTTAGCTTACTCTGGAAACACCATATATTTT. Translated: CASSLAYSGNTIYF.

This clonotype occurred many times. The chain combines TRBV28 with TRBJ2-7; TRBD1 matches 8 bases. Germline CDR1 reads MDHEN; CDR2 reads SYDVKM. V shed 5 bases, J shed 2 bases, and the junction held 8 bases outside the gene matches. The CDR3 extends over 15 amino acids. CDR3 sequence: CASSSGQGPPYEQYF. CDR3 DNA sequence: TGTGCCAGCAGTAGCGGACAGGGCCCTCCCTACGAGCAGTACTTC.

The rearrangement links TRBV11-2 to TRBJ2-5; a weak D match, TRBD1 (5 bases). CDR1 and CDR2 (germline): SGHAT, FQNNGV. The V end lost 5 bases, the J end lost 7 bases, and 17 bases lay between the germline ends. The CDR3 extends over 14 amino acids. CDR3 amino acids: CASSTGRVFGTQYF. The CDR3 DNA follows: TGTGCCAGCAGCACCGGCAGGGTGTTCGGGACCCAGTACTTC.